Listed below are T cell receptor beta chains from one sample, sequenced in a study of T cell repertoires in cytomegalovirus infection. TCRdb itself ran the reads through MiXCR, one entry per CDR3 protein. The sample lists roughly 990,000 distinct CDR3 sequences, roughly a third occurring once. Their target antigens are unknown. Here the sequenced sample was cultured CD8+ T cells from PBMCs, taken from culture after CMV antigen stimulation. Receptors originate from a human donor in good health (CMV status not recorded). Some clones in this sample may be carry-over from other donors' samples. Both conserved end residues are part of each CDR3. The D gene is left open where the match is weak. A clone size is listed for some rows: how often the clone was seen (once, few, many), or a class if it is expanded.

clone size: few; V gene: TRBV7-3; D gene: NA; J gene: TRBJ2-1; CDR3 DNA: TGTGCCAGCAGCTCCCCAGCGACAGGCGATCCAGATGAGCAGTTCTTC; CDR3 protein: CASSSPATGDPDEQFF
clone size: few; V gene: TRBV12-5; D gene: NA; J gene: TRBJ1-5; CDR3 DNA: TGTGCTAGTGGCACCCTGGGGCATGATCAGCCCCAGCATTTT; CDR3 protein: CASGTLGHDQPQHF
clone size: few; V gene: TRBV6-2/TRBV6-3; D gene: TRBD1; J gene: TRBJ2-5; CDR3 DNA: TGTGCCAGCGGACCGGGACAGGGTTTCCAAGAGACCCAGTACTTC; CDR3 protein: CASGPGQGFQETQYF
clone size: NA; V gene: TRBV27; D gene: TRBD1; J gene: TRBJ1-5; CDR3 DNA: TGTGCCAGCAGTCCCACAGGGGGCCACTATAGCAATCAGCCCCAGCATTTT; CDR3 protein: CASSPTGGHYSNQPQHF
clone size: NA; V gene: TRBV6-2/TRBV6-3; D gene: NA; J gene: TRBJ1-1; CDR3 DNA: TGTGCCAGCAGTTGGGGAGTTGGGTACACTGAAGCTTTCTTT; CDR3 protein: CASSWGVGYTEAFF
clone size: NA; V gene: TRBV10-3; D gene: NA; J gene: TRBJ2-7; CDR3 DNA: TGTGCCATCAGTGAAGACCCTCCGGCAGAACCCTACGAGCAGTACTTC; CDR3 protein: CAISEDPPAEPYEQYF
clone size: once; V gene: TRBV20-1; D gene: NA; J gene: TRBJ2-5; CDR3 DNA: TGCAGTGCCATGGACTATCAAGAGACCCAGTACTTC; CDR3 protein: CSAMDYQETQYF
clone size: NA; V gene: TRBV7-3; D gene: TRBD2; J gene: TRBJ2-1; CDR3 DNA: TGTGCCAGCAGCTTAGCGGGGGGGCTGGGCAATGAGCAGTTCTTC; CDR3 protein: CASSLAGGLGNEQFF
clone size: few; V gene: TRBV20-1; D gene: NA; J gene: TRBJ2-1; CDR3 DNA: TGCAGTGCTAGGGCTCGGGGCTCCTACAATGAGCAGTTCTTC; CDR3 protein: CSARARGSYNEQFF
clone size: few; V gene: TRBV27; D gene: TRBD1; J gene: TRBJ1-1; CDR3 DNA: TGTGCCAGCCACAGGGGGCCTGAAGCTTTCTTT; CDR3 protein: CASHRGPEAFF
clone size: NA; V gene: TRBV27; D gene: NA; J gene: TRBJ2-3; CDR3 DNA: TGTGCCAGCAGTTCAGGGGTCGGAGATACGCAGTATTTT; CDR3 protein: CASSSGVGDTQYF
clone size: few; V gene: TRBV7-4; D gene: NA; J gene: TRBJ1-2; CDR3 DNA: TGTGCCAGCAGCCCCGGCGGACCCATTTACTATGGCTACACCTTC; CDR3 protein: CASSPGGPIYYGYTF
clone size: few; V gene: TRBV13; D gene: NA; J gene: TRBJ2-6; CDR3 DNA: TGTGCCAGCAGCTTACCCGGACACCTTTGGGGGGCCAACGTCCTGACTTTC; CDR3 protein: CASSLPGHLWGANVLTF
clone size: NA; V gene: TRBV20-1; D gene: TRBD2; J gene: TRBJ2-1; CDR3 DNA: TGCAGTGCTAGAGGCTTCAGCGGGGGGGGGGATGAGCAGTTCTTC; CDR3 protein: CSARGFSGGGDEQFF
clone size: few; V gene: TRBV25-1; D gene: NA; J gene: TRBJ1-1; CDR3 DNA: TGTGCCAGCAGTGAATCCGGGGGGGTAGAAGCTTTCTTT; CDR3 protein: CASSESGGVEAFF
clone size: NA; V gene: TRBV7-9; D gene: TRBD1; J gene: TRBJ1-2; CDR3 DNA: TGTGCCAGCAGCGGGCGCGGGACAGGGGGCTCGACCTTC; CDR3 protein: CASSGRGTGGSTF
clone size: many; V gene: TRBV7-9; D gene: NA; J gene: TRBJ2-1; CDR3 DNA: TGTGCCAGCAGCCCAAGGGAAGTTTCCTACAATGAGCAGTTCTTC; CDR3 protein: CASSPREVSYNEQFF
clone size: once; V gene: TRBV7-6; D gene: NA; J gene: TRBJ2-1; CDR3 DNA: TGTGCCAGCGGCTTAGCGCGGCCGAGCGATACCCTCAATCAAAATGAGCAGTTCTTC; CDR3 protein: CASGLARPSDTLNQNEQFF
clone size: NA; V gene: TRBV27; D gene: NA; J gene: TRBJ1-1; CDR3 DNA: TGTGCCAGCAGTTTATGGCCGGGTCTGAACACTGAAGCTTTCTTT; CDR3 protein: CASSLWPGLNTEAFF
clone size: NA; V gene: TRBV6-1; D gene: NA; J gene: TRBJ2-2; CDR3 DNA: TGTGCCAGCAGCTATCGTGGGGAGCTGTTTTTT; CDR3 protein: CASSYRGELFF
clone size: NA; V gene: TRBV7-9; D gene: NA; J gene: TRBJ1-1; CDR3 DNA: TGTGCCAGCACCAGACAAGGATCAATGAACACTGAAGCTTTCTTT; CDR3 protein: CASTRQGSMNTEAFF
clone size: once; V gene: TRBV7-9; D gene: NA; J gene: TRBJ2-3; CDR3 DNA: TGTGCCAGCAGCTCAGGGGCTGGGATGCAGTATTTT; CDR3 protein: CASSSGAGMQYF
clone size: NA; V gene: TRBV27; D gene: TRBD1; J gene: TRBJ1-2; CDR3 DNA: TGTGCCAGCAGTGCCCGGGACAGAGGCGACTACACCTTC; CDR3 protein: CASSARDRGDYTF
clone size: NA; V gene: TRBV27; D gene: NA; J gene: TRBJ1-6; CDR3 DNA: TGTGCCAGCAGCATACGGGACGGAAATAATTCACCCCTCCACTTT; CDR3 protein: CASSIRDGNNSPLHF
clone size: few; V gene: TRBV7-2; D gene: TRBD2; J gene: TRBJ2-2; CDR3 DNA: TGTGCCAGCAGCTCTTGGACTAGCGGGGGAGCCGGGGAGCTGTTTTTT; CDR3 protein: CASSSWTSGGAGELFF
clone size: NA; V gene: TRBV25-1; D gene: NA; J gene: TRBJ1-2; CDR3 DNA: TGTGCCAGCAGTGAAACCCTATTACTCGGGGCTCGGGGCTACACCTTC; CDR3 protein: CASSETLLLGARGYTF
clone size: NA; V gene: TRBV24-1; D gene: TRBD2; J gene: TRBJ2-1; CDR3 DNA: TGTGCCACCAGAGCGGGGGGCTCCAATGAGCAGTTCTTC; CDR3 protein: CATRAGGSNEQFF